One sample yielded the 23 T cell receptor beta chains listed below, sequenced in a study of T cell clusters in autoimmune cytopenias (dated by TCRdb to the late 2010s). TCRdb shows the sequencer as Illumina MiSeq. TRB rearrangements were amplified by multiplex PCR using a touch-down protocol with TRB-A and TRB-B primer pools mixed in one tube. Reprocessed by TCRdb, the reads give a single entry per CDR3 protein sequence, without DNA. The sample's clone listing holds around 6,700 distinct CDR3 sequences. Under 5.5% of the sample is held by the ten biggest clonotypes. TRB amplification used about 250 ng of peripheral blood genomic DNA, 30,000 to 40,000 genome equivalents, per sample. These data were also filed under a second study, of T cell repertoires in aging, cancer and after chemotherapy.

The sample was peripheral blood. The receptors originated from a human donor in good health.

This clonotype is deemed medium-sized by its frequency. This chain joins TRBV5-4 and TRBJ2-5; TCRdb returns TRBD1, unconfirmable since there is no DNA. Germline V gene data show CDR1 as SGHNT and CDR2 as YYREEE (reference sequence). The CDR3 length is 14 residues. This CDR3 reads CASSLTGGQETQYF.

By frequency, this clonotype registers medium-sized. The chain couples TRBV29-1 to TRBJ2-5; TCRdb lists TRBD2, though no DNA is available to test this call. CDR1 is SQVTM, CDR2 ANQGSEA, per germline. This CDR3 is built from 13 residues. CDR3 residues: CSVAAGDRETQYF.

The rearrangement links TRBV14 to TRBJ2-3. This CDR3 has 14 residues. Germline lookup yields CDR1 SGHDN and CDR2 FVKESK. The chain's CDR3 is CASSQRSGTERQYF.

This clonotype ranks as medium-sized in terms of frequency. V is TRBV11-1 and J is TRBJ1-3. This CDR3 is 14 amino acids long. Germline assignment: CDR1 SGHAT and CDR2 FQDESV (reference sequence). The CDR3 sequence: CASSLKELGNTIYF.

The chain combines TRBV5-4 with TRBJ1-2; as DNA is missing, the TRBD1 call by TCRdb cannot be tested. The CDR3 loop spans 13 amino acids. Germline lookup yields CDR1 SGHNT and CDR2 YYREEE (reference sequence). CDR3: CASSFPGARGYTF.

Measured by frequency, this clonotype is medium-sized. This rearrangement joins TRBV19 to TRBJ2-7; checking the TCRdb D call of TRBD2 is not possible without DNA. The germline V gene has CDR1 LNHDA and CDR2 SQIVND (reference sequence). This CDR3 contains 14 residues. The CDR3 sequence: CASSLLAGAGEQYF.

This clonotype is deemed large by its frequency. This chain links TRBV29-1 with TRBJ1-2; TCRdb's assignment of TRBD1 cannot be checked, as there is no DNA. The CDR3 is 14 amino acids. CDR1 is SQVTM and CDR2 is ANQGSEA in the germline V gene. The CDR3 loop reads CSVDGQGSGYGYTF.

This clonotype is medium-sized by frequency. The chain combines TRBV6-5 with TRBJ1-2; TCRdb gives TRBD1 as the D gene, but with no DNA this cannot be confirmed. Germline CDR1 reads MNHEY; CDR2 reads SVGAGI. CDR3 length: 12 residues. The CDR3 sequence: CASSSPGYGYTF.

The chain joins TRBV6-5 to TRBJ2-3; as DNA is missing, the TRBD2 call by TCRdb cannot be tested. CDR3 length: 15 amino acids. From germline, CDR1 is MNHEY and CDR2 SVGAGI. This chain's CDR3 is CATSLLGGGTDTQYF.

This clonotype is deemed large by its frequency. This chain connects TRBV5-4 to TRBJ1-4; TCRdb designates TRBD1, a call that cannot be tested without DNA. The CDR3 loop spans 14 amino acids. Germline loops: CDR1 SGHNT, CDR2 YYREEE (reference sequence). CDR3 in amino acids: CASSHQGRNEKLFF.

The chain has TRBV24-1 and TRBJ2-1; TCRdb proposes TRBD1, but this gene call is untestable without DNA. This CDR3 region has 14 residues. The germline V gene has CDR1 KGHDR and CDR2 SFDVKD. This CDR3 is CATSEGAVYNEQFF.

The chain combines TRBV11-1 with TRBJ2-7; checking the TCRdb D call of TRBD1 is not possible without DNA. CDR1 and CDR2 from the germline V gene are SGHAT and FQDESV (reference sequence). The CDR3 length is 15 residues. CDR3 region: CASSLGGGSSYEQYF.

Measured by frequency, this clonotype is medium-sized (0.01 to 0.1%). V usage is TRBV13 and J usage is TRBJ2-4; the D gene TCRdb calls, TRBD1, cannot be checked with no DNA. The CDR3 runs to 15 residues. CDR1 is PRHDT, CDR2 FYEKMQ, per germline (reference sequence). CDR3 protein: CASSASRQGINIQYF. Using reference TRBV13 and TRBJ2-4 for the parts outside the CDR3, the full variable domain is AAGVIQSPRHLIKEKRETATLKCYPIPRHDTVYWYQQGPGQDPQFLISFYEKMQSDKGSIPDRFSAQQFSDYHSELNMSSLELGDSALYFCASSASRQGINIQYFGAGTRLSVL.

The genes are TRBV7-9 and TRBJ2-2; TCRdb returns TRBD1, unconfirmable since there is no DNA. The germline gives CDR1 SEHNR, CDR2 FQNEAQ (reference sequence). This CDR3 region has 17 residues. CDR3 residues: CASRVQGATANTGELFF.

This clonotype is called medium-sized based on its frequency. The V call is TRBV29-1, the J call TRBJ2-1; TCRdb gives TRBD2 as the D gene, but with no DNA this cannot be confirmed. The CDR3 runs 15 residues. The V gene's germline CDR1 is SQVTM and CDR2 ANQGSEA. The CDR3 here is CSVEDYSRDYNEQFF.

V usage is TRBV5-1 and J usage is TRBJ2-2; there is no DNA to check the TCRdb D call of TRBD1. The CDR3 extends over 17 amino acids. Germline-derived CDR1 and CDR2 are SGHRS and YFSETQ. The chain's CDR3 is CASSPVRTAENTGELFF.

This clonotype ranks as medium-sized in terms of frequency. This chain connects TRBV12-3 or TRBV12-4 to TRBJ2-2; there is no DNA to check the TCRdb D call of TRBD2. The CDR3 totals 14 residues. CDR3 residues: CASSPTRVTGELFF.

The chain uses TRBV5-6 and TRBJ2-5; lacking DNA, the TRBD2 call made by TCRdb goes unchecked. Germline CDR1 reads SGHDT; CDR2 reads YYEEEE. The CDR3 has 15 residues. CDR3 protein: CASSLTGTYQETQYF.

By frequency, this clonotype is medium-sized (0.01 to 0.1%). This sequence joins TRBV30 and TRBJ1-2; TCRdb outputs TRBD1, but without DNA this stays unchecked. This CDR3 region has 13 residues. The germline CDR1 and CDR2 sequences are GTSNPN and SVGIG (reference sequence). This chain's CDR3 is CAWGDREYYGYTF.

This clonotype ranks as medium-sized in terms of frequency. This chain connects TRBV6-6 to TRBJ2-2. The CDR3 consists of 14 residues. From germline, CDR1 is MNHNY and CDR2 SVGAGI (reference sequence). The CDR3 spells CASTEEFGRGELFF.

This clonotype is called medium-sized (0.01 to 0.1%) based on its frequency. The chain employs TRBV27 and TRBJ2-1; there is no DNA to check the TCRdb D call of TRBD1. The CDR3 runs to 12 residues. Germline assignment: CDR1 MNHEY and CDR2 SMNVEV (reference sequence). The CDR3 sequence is CASSLTGGEQFF.

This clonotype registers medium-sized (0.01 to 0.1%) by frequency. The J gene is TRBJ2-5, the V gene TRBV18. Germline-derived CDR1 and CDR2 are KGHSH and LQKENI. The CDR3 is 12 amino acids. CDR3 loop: CASSPNGETQYF.

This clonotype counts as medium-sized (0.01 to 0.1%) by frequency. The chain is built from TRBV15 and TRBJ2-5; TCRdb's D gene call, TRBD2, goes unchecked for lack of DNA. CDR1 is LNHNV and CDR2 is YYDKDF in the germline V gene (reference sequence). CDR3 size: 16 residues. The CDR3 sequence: CATSREDTSGIETQYF.